This record concerns one T cell receptor beta chain sequence. The data were obtained in a study of control samples from healthy donors and cancer patients. V gave up 1 base and J gave up 1 base; unmatched junction bases: 4. The length of the CDR3 is 15 residues. Germline assignment: CDR1 SGHNT and CDR2 YYREEE (reference sequence). Method: immunoSEQ multiplex PCR; TCRdb's copy keeps in-frame clones and lacks some. The sample lists roughly 30,000 clones, 70% to 90% occurring once. Sequences were obtained from formalin-fixed, paraffin-embedded tissue. This sequence joins TRBV5-4 and TRBJ1-1, with 7 bases lining up with TRBD1. The sequence came from a female donor with melanoma. In DNA form, the CDR3 reads TGTGCCAGCAGCTTGATAGAGGGGGCGAACACTGAAGCTTTCTTT. Its translation: CASSLIEGANTEAFF.